The TCR beta chain described here comes from a study of shared clonotypes between healthy human individuals. On this clone itself: Its antigen is as yet unknown.

The table came from immunoSEQ multiplex PCR; TCRdb's copy has only in-frame clones and leaves some out. The profile shows 550,000 to 750,000 clones, roughly 95% of them singletons. Findings of the study overall: A handful of donors showed sharing of approximately 5% of naive CD4 clonotypes. There were few donors, and this limited the genetic and exposure-history diversity represented. Generation probabilities were higher for clonotypes shared across all four sorted-subset donors than for unshared ones.

Germline assignment: CDR1 SGHNT and CDR2 YYREEE (reference sequence). CDR3 size: 11 residues. V was shortened by 4 bases and J by 5 bases, with 4 bases between the two germline ends. Naive CD8 cells, CD45RO-negative and positively selected for CCR7, excluded terminally differentiated effector memory CD45RA+ cells. Study donors comprised healthy, HIV-negative adults devoid of recent acute infection or vaccination. The sequenced sample consisted of naive CD8+ T cells sorted from blood. V usage is TRBV5-4 and J usage is TRBJ2-1; the D is unclear. The TCR sequence derives from a woman aged 30 to 39 in good health. The CDR3 nucleotides read TGTGCCAGCAGCCTCCACAATGAGCAGTTCTTC. This gives the protein CASSLHNEQFF.